The 23 T cell receptor beta chains in this list originate from one sample, sequenced in a study of tumor-infiltrating lymphocytes in primary liver carcinoma. TCR beta cDNA was made from 400 to 500 ng total RNA with a constant-region primer. Researchers made the TCR beta libraries by running three nested multiplex PCR rounds with slightly modified ARM-PCR. Rounds one and two of PCR, each of roughly 10 cycles, were primed with TRBV1-TRBV30 forward primers and a C-beta reverse primer. TCRdb analysed the multiplex PCR reads with MiXCR anew, one entry per CDR3 protein. The sample consists of 40,000 to 60,000 distinct CDR3 sequences, about two thirds of them appearing once. Investigators took RNA and DNA out together from roughly 21-30 mg of unsorted bulk tissue. Sequencing was performed on liver tumor tissue from sampling region 5. The subset here: tumor region T5, tumor centre. Receptors originate from a man aged 35 to 55 with primary liver carcinoma and hepatitis B virus infection.

The genes are TRBV6-1 and TRBJ2-3; maybe TRBD2 (5 bases). Looked up from germline, CDR1 is MNHNS and CDR2 is SASEGT. CDR3 length equals 18 residues. V was trimmed by 2 bases and J by 4 bases, leaving 22 bases between them. In DNA, the CDR3 is TGTGCCAGCAGTGAATCAGCTAGTGGGCCGTATAGCGCAGATACGCAGTATTTT. Translating gives CASSESASGPYSADTQYF.

Regarding this clonotype: A read error is possible here, since a much larger clone lies one base away. V and J are TRBV6-6 and TRBJ2-3, with D perhaps TRBD2 (5 bases). The CDR3 has 11 amino acids. The germline CDR1 and CDR2 sequences are MNHNY and SVGAGI (reference sequence). The chain's CDR3 is CANSSEEAQYF. CDR3 nucleotides: TGTGCCAACAGTTCAGAGGAGGCGCAGTATTTT.

Concerning this clonotype: A clone one base away is much larger, so this may be a read error. The chain is built from TRBV7-8 and TRBJ1-2, with TRBD1 identical over 8 bases. This CDR3 has 14 residues. CDR1 is SGHVS, CDR2 FQNEAQ, per germline. The DNA for the CDR3 is TGTGCCAGCAGCTTGGGACAGGTCAACTATGGCTACGCCTTC. Translating gives CASSLGQVNYGYAF.

CDR3 region: CASNTADGDYGYTF. For the CDR3, the DNA is TGTGCCAGCAACACAGCCGACGGGGACTATGGCTACACCTTC. The chain recombines TRBV11-2 with TRBJ1-2; no definite D call. CDR3 length: 14 residues. Germline values: CDR1 SGHAT, CDR2 FQNNGV. The V gene lost 7 bases and the J gene lost 3 bases, with 15 bases spanning the gap. The full variable domain, completed using reference TRBV11-2 and TRBJ1-2, is EAGVAQSPRYKIIEKRQSVAFWCNPISGHATLYWYQQILGQGPKLLIQFQNNGVVDDSQLPKDRFSAERLKGVDSTLKIQPAKLEDSAVYLCASNTADGDYGYTFGSGTRLTVV.

The chain recombines TRBV2 with TRBJ1-5; D gene unclear. V was shortened by 8 bases and J by 0 bases, with 11 bases between the two germline ends. This CDR3 comprises 14 residues. The germline V gene has CDR1 SNHLY and CDR2 FYNNEI. CDR3 loop: CASATVYSNQPQHF. As DNA, the CDR3 is TGTGCCAGCGCGACTGTTTATAGCAATCAGCCCCAGCATTTT.

About this clonotype: A much larger clone lies a single base off, so this may be a read error. The rearrangement uses TRBV28 and TRBJ1-5, with a tentative D call TRBD1 (6 bases). CDR3 length equals 15 residues. The germline V gene has CDR1 MDHEN and CDR2 SYDVKM. The CDR3 DNA is TGTGGCAGCAGTTTAAGGCAGGGGACGGATCAGCCCCAGCATTTT. It specifies CGSSLRQGTDQPQHF.

V is TRBV7-3 and J is TRBJ2-1, with 7 bases identical to TRBD2. After removal of 2 bases from V and 8 bases from J, the junction contained 9 bases not matched to a gene. CDR3 size: 15 residues. CDR1 and CDR2 (germline): SGHTA, FQGTGA. In DNA form, the CDR3 reads TGTGCCAGCAGCTTAGGCGGGAGTAATGGGGATGAGCAGTTCTTC. Amino acid sequence: CASSLGGSNGDEQFF.

As concerns this clonotype: The conserved final phenylalanine or tryptophan is absent from the CDR3, which likely points to a read error. The V call is TRBV6-1, the J call TRBJ1-1; perhaps TRBD1 as D (5 bases). The CDR3 covers 14 residues. Trimming shortened V by 11 bases and J by 2 bases, and 18 bases separated the two germline ends. CDR1 is MNHNS, CDR2 SASEGT, per germline. CDR3 coding DNA: TGTGCCTCAAGATCGGGGGGTGTAAACACTGAAGCTTTCCTT. Its protein is CASRSGGVNTEAFL.

About this clonotype itself: The junction and the germline gene differ at one end; a read error may be behind it. The chain joins TRBV6-1 to TRBJ2-6; 9 nucleotides agree with TRBD1. Germline V gene sequence: CDR1 MNHNS, CDR2 SASEGT. This CDR3 is built from 16 residues. The CDR3 is CASRPGQGAGANVLAF. In DNA form, the CDR3 reads TGTGCCAGCCGCCCGGGACAGGGAGCTGGGGCCAACGTACTGGCTTTC.

On this clonotype: The junction does not match germline at one end; this may be a read error. The rearrangement links TRBV10-3 to TRBJ1-1, with D hard to call. From germline, CDR1 is ENHRY and CDR2 SYGVKD. The CDR3 runs 13 residues. The CDR3 DNA follows: TGTGCCATCAGTGGTACTGGGAACACTGAAACTTTCTTT. Translated, it gives CAISGTGNTETFF.

Relative to its sample, this clonotype is medium-sized (0.01 to 0.1%). The rearrangement uses TRBV5-1 and TRBJ2-5, with 11 bases matching TRBD2. Germline CDR1 is SGHRS and CDR2 is YFSETQ. The J segment lost 4 bases and the V segment lost 2 bases, leaving 4 bases of the junction unmatched. The CDR3 is 15 residues long. CDR3 amino acids: CASSLLAGEGETQYF. The CDR3 DNA is TGCGCCAGCAGCTTACTAGCGGGAGAAGGAGAGACCCAGTACTTC.

The sample holds one count of this clonotype. The conserved phenylalanine or tryptophan normally closing the CDR3 is absent here, so this likely arose from a read error. The J gene is TRBJ2-7, the V gene TRBV14; TRBD2 is a possible D gene (6 bases). CDR3 size: 13 residues. Germline V lookup: CDR1 SGHDN, CDR2 FVKESK. Deletions cut 9 bases from V and 7 bases from J, with 19 bases between. Here the CDR3 DNA reads TGTGCCAGTAGGATGGGAGGACTCCTGGAGCAGTACTTA. Its translation: CASRMGGLLEQYL.

CDR3 nucleotides: TGTGCCAGCAGTGAAGTAAGGACAGGGATAGAGACCCAGTACTTC. Translating it yields CASSEVRTGIETQYF. The J gene is TRBJ2-5, the V gene TRBV6-1; 8 nucleotides line up with TRBD1. V shed 1 base and J 4 bases; nucleotides not matched to a gene: 5. Germline CDR1 reads MNHNS; CDR2 reads SASEGT. CDR3 size: 15 residues.

This clonotype appeared once. This chain connects TRBV11-2 to TRBJ2-6; 8 positions match TRBD1. The V and J ends lost 5 bases and 0 bases, in that order; junction bases with no gene match: 18. The CDR3 is 21 residues long. Per germline, CDR1 SGHAT and CDR2 FQNNGV. DNA for the CDR3: TGTGCCAGCAGCATAGGGGGAGACAGGGGCATTTCCCTCTCTGGGGCCAACGTCCTGACTTTC. As protein: CASSIGGDRGISLSGANVLTF.

On this clonotype itself: At one end, the junction sequence differs from germline, possibly due to a read error. V is TRBV11-1 and J is TRBJ2-1; 14 bases match TRBD2. The CDR3 contains 17 residues. The germline gives CDR1 SGHAT, CDR2 FQDESV (reference sequence). The CDR3 nucleotides are TGTGCTAGCAGCCTGGGACTAGCGGGAGAACTTGACAATGAGCACTTCTTC. Amino acids: CASSLGLAGELDNEHFF.

This chain joins TRBV11-2 and TRBJ2-1; tentative D call: TRBD2 (5 bases). This CDR3 has 14 residues. Germline-derived CDR1 and CDR2 are SGHAT and FQNNGV. V was shortened by 6 bases and J by 7 bases, with 16 bases between the two germline ends. This CDR3 is CASSPADPVNEQFF. CDR3 DNA: TGTGCCAGCAGTCCAGCGGACCCTGTGAATGAGCAGTTCTTC. Combining the CDR3 with reference TRBV11-2 and TRBJ2-1 gives the whole variable domain EAGVAQSPRYKIIEKRQSVAFWCNPISGHATLYWYQQILGQGPKLLIQFQNNGVVDDSQLPKDRFSAERLKGVDSTLKIQPAKLEDSAVYLCASSPADPVNEQFFGPGTRLTVL.

Worth noting for this clonotype: A much larger clone differs by one base, so this may be a read error. V and J are TRBV7-8 and TRBJ2-5; D possibly corresponds to TRBD2 (6 bases). The germline gives CDR1 SGHVS, CDR2 FQNEAQ. The CDR3 is 14 residues long. DNA of the CDR3: TGTGCCAGCAGCTTACGGAGGGCCCAAGAGATCCAGTACTTC. Translating it yields CASSLRRAQEIQYF.

The chain links TRBV24-1 to TRBJ2-1; TRBD2 matches 13 bases. Trimming at V came to 3 bases and at J to 8 bases, leaving 6 bases not matched to a gene. The germline V gene has CDR1 KGHDR and CDR2 SFDVKD. The CDR3 spans 16 residues. CDR3 region: CATSDTSGRAVDEQFF. The CDR3 DNA follows: TGTGCCACCAGTGATACTAGCGGGAGGGCCGTTGATGAGCAGTTCTTC.

This rearrangement joins TRBV6-5 to TRBJ2-1, with TRBD2 identical over 11 bases. Germline V gene lookup returns CDR1 MNHEY and CDR2 SVGAGI. J lost 16 bases, V lost 0 bases, and 11 bases had no gene match. The CDR3 runs to 15 residues. CDR3 in amino acids: CASSYSSTSGSRNFF. CDR3 DNA sequence: TGTGCCAGCAGTTACTCTAGTACTAGCGGGAGCCGGAATTTCTTC.

A note on this clonotype: A much larger clone sits a single nucleotide away, making a read error possible. This sequence joins TRBV5-1 and TRBJ2-1, with 10 bases identical to TRBD2. Germline V gives CDR1 SGHRS, CDR2 YFSETQ. After removal of 1 base from V and 9 bases from J, the junction contained 7 bases not matched to a gene. The CDR3 has 15 residues. CDR3 DNA sequence: TGCGCCAGCAGCTTGACTAGCGGGAAGGCCGGTGAGCAGTTCTTC. Translated: CASSLTSGKAGEQFF.

The sample holds one count of this clonotype. In nucleotides, the CDR3 is TGCAGCGTTGGACTAACTGAGAGCACAGATACGCAGTATTTT. Translating it yields CSVGLTESTDTQYF. The genes are TRBV29-1 and TRBJ2-3; tentative D call: TRBD2 (5 bases). Trimming removed 4 bases at V and 0 bases at J, with 11 bases between. The germline V gene has CDR1 SQVTM and CDR2 ANQGSEA. There are 14 residues in the CDR3.

A word on this clonotype: At one boundary the junction diverges from the germline segment, which might be a read error. The V gene is TRBV11-1, the J gene TRBJ2-3; the match to TRBD2 covers 9 bases. This CDR3 region has 16 residues. CDR1 is SGHAT and CDR2 is FQDESV in the germline V gene (reference sequence). CDR3 DNA sequence: TGTGCCAGCAGCAAGGGACTAGCAGTTTGCACTGATACGCAGTATTTT. This encodes CASSKGLAVCTDTQYF.

The gene calls are TRBV12-3 or TRBV12-4 and TRBJ2-5; 8 bases are a match to TRBD1. The CDR3 loop spans 15 amino acids. Germline trimming cut 10 bases from V and 2 bases from J; bases unmatched to any gene: 12. The CDR3, as DNA: TGTGCCACTAGTGGGCGACAGGGGAGGCAAGAGACCCAGTACTTC. Translation: CATSGRQGRQETQYF.